These 20 T cell receptor beta chains share one sample of origin, sequenced in a study of shared clonotypes between healthy human individuals. Measured with immunoSEQ multiplex PCR; TCRdb has only the in-frame clones, and not every one. Among some 980,000 clones, 60% to 85% were seen once, and the ten largest hold over 1.3%. Sequenced sample: memory CD4+ T cells sorted from blood. Subset denoted: CD45RA-negative fraction. These receptors all stem from a man in his late teens or twenties in good health.

This clone was picked up one time. The genes are TRBV5-6 and TRBJ2-7; TRBD2 is a possible D gene (5 bases). The germline CDR1 and CDR2 sequences are SGHDT and YYEEEE. This CDR3 is 14 amino acids long. V gave up 4 bases and J gave up 3 bases, with 14 bases separating them. The CDR3 coding sequence is TGTGCCAGCAGCCCCGAAAGAGGGATCTACGAGCAGTACTTC. Its protein is CASSPERGIYEQYF.

Comments on this clone: Other DNA sequences from this sample encode an identical CDR3 as well. The J gene is TRBJ2-6, the V gene TRBV18; D is undetermined. Trimming shortened V by 3 bases and J by 0 bases, and 3 bases separated the two germline ends. Per germline, CDR1 KGHSH and CDR2 LQKENI. The CDR3 runs to 14 residues. The CDR3 bases are TGTGCCAGCTCACCCGCCTCTGGGGCCAACGTCCTGACTTTC. Translation: CASSPASGANVLTF.

CDR3 region: CASSYLSGGGYTF. The CDR3 nucleotides are TGTGCCAGCAGTTACTTATCAGGGGGTGGCTACACCTTC. The genes are TRBV6-5 and TRBJ1-2, with TRBD1 matching 7 bases. In germline, CDR1 is MNHEY, CDR2 SVGAGI. V lost 1 base to trimming and J lost 7 bases; unmatched junction nucleotides: 3. The CDR3 is 13 residues long.

The chain is built from TRBV21-1 and TRBJ1-5. TRBV21-1 is flagged as a pseudogene. CDR3 size: 14 residues. CDR3 DNA: TGTGCCAGCAGCTCCCTTTCGCCGGGTCAGCCCCAGCATTTT. Amino acid sequence: CASSSLSPGQPQHF.

Comment on this clone: The sample holds other DNA sequences that translate to the same CDR3. The chain links TRBV28 to TRBJ1-5, with TRBD1 matching over 10 bases. Germline CDR1 reads MDHEN; CDR2 reads SYDVKM. CDR3 length: 14 residues. The trim removed 4 bases at V and 8 bases at J, leaving 5 bases unmatched. CDR3 amino acids: CASSSGQGGKPQHF. The CDR3 nucleotides are TGTGCCAGCAGTTCCGGACAGGGGGGCAAGCCCCAGCATTTT.

This clone was counted a few times. The chain uses TRBV28 and TRBJ2-5, with 8 bases aligning to TRBD2. The J segment lost 1 base and the V segment lost 10 bases, leaving 11 bases of the junction unmatched. This CDR3 region has 15 residues. Germline assignment: CDR1 MDHEN and CDR2 SYDVKM. The CDR3 coding sequence is TGTGCCACTAGGGGTAGTCGGGGGGGCCAAGAGACCCAGTACTTC. Translated: CATRGSRGGQETQYF.

This chain connects TRBV5-5 to TRBJ1-1; D gene uncertain. Germline assignment: CDR1 SGHKS and CDR2 YYEKEE (reference sequence). The CDR3 runs 12 residues. The V gene lost 2 bases and the J gene lost 8 bases, with 10 bases spanning the gap. The CDR3 DNA sequence: TGTGCCAGCAGCTTTACCCCCACGGAAGCTTTCTTT. Translation: CASSFTPTEAFF.

Note on this clone: The sample has other DNA sequences that encode this CDR3 too. The V and J genes are TRBV29-1 and TRBJ1-4; D call uncertain. This CDR3 is 11 amino acids long. Deletions cut 4 bases from V and 2 bases from J, with 2 bases between. The V gene's germline CDR1 is SQVTM and CDR2 ANQGSEA. The CDR3 DNA reads TGCAGCGTTGCTACTAATGAAAAACTGTTTTTT. Translation gives CSVATNEKLFF.

This clone was seen more than once but under ten times. This chain links TRBV6-4 with TRBJ1-4, with D unresolved. V was shortened by 3 bases and J by 6 bases, with 11 bases between the two germline ends. Germline assignment: CDR1 MRHNA and CDR2 SNTAGT. The CDR3 loop spans 14 amino acids. The CDR3 nucleotides are TGTGCCAGCAGTGAGTCTGGCTGGGATGAAAAACTGTTTTTT. Amino acids: CASSESGWDEKLFF.

The J gene is TRBJ1-1, the V gene TRBV10-3; 7 positions agree with TRBD1. From germline, CDR1 is ENHRY and CDR2 SYGVKD. V trimming: 6 bases; J trimming: 4 bases; junction bases outside the gene matches: 2. The CDR3 loop spans 12 amino acids. CDR3 in DNA: TGTGCCATCAGCGACAGGGCCACTGAAGCTTTCTTT. Encoded protein: CAISDRATEAFF.

The V and J genes are TRBV2 and TRBJ2-1, with 8 bases fitting TRBD2. Germline V gene data show CDR1 as SNHLY and CDR2 as FYNNEI. The CDR3 extends over 14 amino acids. The V gene end was trimmed by 5 bases and the J gene end by 7 bases; junction bases not matched to a gene: 7. The CDR3 loop is CASSPSGSRNEQFF. The DNA of the CDR3 is TGTGCCAGCAGTCCTAGCGGGTCCAGGAATGAGCAGTTCTTC.

The V and J genes are TRBV7-6 and TRBJ2-2, with 13 bases lining up with TRBD2. This CDR3 spans 15 amino acids. V shed 8 bases, J shed 5 bases, and the junction held 5 bases outside the gene matches. Germline lookup yields CDR1 SGHVS and CDR2 FNYEAQ. The chain's CDR3 is CASGPGLAGTGELFF. CDR3 nucleotide sequence: TGTGCCAGCGGACCGGGACTAGCGGGAACCGGGGAGCTGTTTTTT.

The V call is TRBV7-2, the J call TRBJ2-7, with D uncertain. V dropped 2 bases and J dropped 7 bases, with 12 bases sitting between them. Germline V gene lookup returns CDR1 SGHTA and CDR2 FQGNSA. The CDR3 covers 13 residues. In nucleotides, the CDR3 is TGTGCCAGCAGCTTAATGCAGTCCTCAGAGCAGTACTTC. This encodes CASSLMQSSEQYF.

This clone was detected only a few times. CDR3 region: CASRVDSYSNQPQHF. The CDR3, as DNA: TGTGCCAGTAGAGTGGACAGTTATAGCAATCAGCCCCAGCATTTT. V and J are TRBV19 and TRBJ1-5; possible D gene TRBD1, 6 bases. The CDR3 runs 15 residues. V dropped 6 bases and J dropped 0 bases, with 12 bases sitting between them. CDR1 and CDR2 (germline): LNHDA, SQIVND (reference sequence).

This clone appeared a single time. The chain links TRBV28 to TRBJ2-7, with a weak D call TRBD1 (5 bases). Trimming took off 2 bases at V and 2 bases at J, with 7 bases between the two ends. CDR3 length equals 13 residues. Germline loops: CDR1 MDHEN, CDR2 SYDVKM. CDR3 DNA sequence: TGTGCCAGCAGTTTACCAGGGACCTACGAGCAGTACTTC. Translating gives CASSLPGTYEQYF.

This chain's CDR3 is CASSIPAVDNEQFF. The CDR3 DNA sequence: TGTGCCAGTAGTATTCCCGCGGTTGACAATGAGCAGTTCTTC. The chain uses TRBV19 and TRBJ2-1; D is ambiguous. CDR3 length: 14 residues. V lost 3 bases, J lost 5 bases, and 11 bases lay in between. Germline V gives CDR1 LNHDA, CDR2 SQIVND (reference sequence). Drawing the rest from reference TRBV19 and TRBJ2-1, the complete variable domain is DGGITQSPKYLFRKEGQNVTLSCEQNLNHDAMYWYRQDPGQGLRLIYYSQIVNDFQKGDIAEGYSVSREKKESFPLTVTSAQKNPTAFYLCASSIPAVDNEQFFGPGTRLTVL.

The table lists this clone with a count of one. An end of the junction does not agree with germline; a read error may underlie this. The J gene is TRBJ2-2, the V gene TRBV29-1, with 9 bases matching TRBD1. The CDR3 is 13 amino acids. CDR1 is SQVTM and CDR2 is ANQGSEA in the germline V gene. CDR3 bases: TGCGGCGTGGACAGGGGAGGGGCCGGGGAGCTGTTTTTT. Protein sequence: CGVDRGGAGELFF.

The rearrangement links TRBV6-5 to TRBJ2-1; the D is unclear. This CDR3 comprises 15 residues. V lost 0 bases and J lost 5, with 11 bases in between. Germline V gives CDR1 MNHEY, CDR2 SVGAGI. DNA for the CDR3: TGTGCCAGCAGTTACTCGAGGCGACCAGACAATGAGCAGTTCTTC. Translation: CASSYSRRPDNEQFF.

The chain employs TRBV5-4 and TRBJ2-1, with 8 bases identical to TRBD2. CDR3 size: 15 residues. Germline loops: CDR1 SGHNT, CDR2 YYREEE (reference sequence). V dropped 10 bases and J dropped 3; count of bases not matched to a gene: 12. The CDR3 sequence is CAVSKQAGDYNEQFF. The CDR3, as DNA: TGTGCCGTCTCGAAACAAGCGGGAGACTACAATGAGCAGTTCTTC.

This chain joins TRBV29-1 and TRBJ2-3; 9 positions match TRBD2. This CDR3 contains 16 residues. Germline lookup yields CDR1 SQVTM and CDR2 ANQGSEA. V was clipped by 2 bases and J by 0 bases; unmatched bases: 6. This CDR3 is CSVELRRGGSTDTQYF. The CDR3 coding sequence is TGCAGCGTTGAATTACGGCGGGGGGGAAGCACAGATACGCAGTATTTT.